Listed below are T cell receptor beta chains from one sample, sequenced in a study of blood T cell repertoires in COVID-19. Sequencing used immunoSEQ multiplex PCR; TCRdb keeps in-frame clones, though not all of them. The table includes 350,000 to 550,000 clones, more than 80% detected once. Sample: PBMCs or T cells enriched from blood (not recorded which). These receptors were collected from a man aged 25 to 45 who had recovered from COVID-19. The CDR3 runs from the conserved cysteine through the conserved F or W. The D gene is left open where the match is weak. Where a row states a size, it is once, few, many or the class of an expanded clone; other rows omit it.

J,D,V,length,size,DNA,CDR3
TRBJ2-7,NA,TRBV5-1,13,NA,TGCGCCAGCAGCGGGTCGGGGGAGTACGAGCAGTACTTC,CASSGSGEYEQYF
TRBJ1-1,NA,TRBV7-9,11,once,TGTGCCAGCACCACGGAGGGCCTAGCTTTCTTT,CASTTEGLAFF
TRBJ2-1,TRBD2,TRBV4-2,16,once,TGTGCCAGCAGCCTCCGACTAGCGGGAGCCTCCGATGAGCAGTTCTTC,CASSLRLAGASDEQFF
TRBJ2-7,TRBD1,TRBV3-1/TRBV3-2,14,NA,TGTGCCAGCAGCCAAGCGACAGGGGCCTACGAGCAGTACTTC,CASSQATGAYEQYF
TRBJ1-1,NA,TRBV28,11,few,TGTGCCAGCAGTTTACAGGTTGAAGCTTTCTTT,CASSLQVEAFF
TRBJ2-7,TRBD2,TRBV5-1,16,NA,TGCGCCAGCAGCCTCCATCCTGGCGGGGGCTCCTACGAGCAGTACTTC,CASSLHPGGGSYEQYF
TRBJ1-1,NA,TRBV30,16,NA,TGTGCCTGGAGTCCAAACCCCGGGGGTCTGAACACTGAAGCTTTCTTT,CAWSPNPGGLNTEAFF
TRBJ1-5,NA,TRBV10-3,15,NA,TGTGCCATCACTCTAGCGGCCAAACTAAATCAGCCCCAGCATTTT,CAITLAAKLNQPQHF
TRBJ2-5,NA,TRBV3-1/TRBV3-2,12,once,TGTGCCAGCAGTTCGGGCCAAGAGACCCAGTACTTC,CASSSGQETQYF
TRBJ2-2,NA,TRBV5-1,16,NA,TGCGCCAGCAGCTTGGAGCTAGCGAGCTCCACCGGGGAGCTGTTTTTT,CASSLELASSTGELFF
TRBJ2-5,NA,TRBV5-1,14,NA,TGCGCCAGCTGGTTAGGGGTGTACCAAGAGACCCAGTACTTC,CASWLGVYQETQYF
TRBJ1-2,NA,TRBV2,12,NA,TGTGCCGGGGCGGTGGGTAACTATGGCTACACCTTC,CAGAVGNYGYTF
TRBJ2-7,TRBD1,TRBV6-5,14,NA,TGTGCCAGCAGCACCGGGACAGAACCCTACGAGCAGTACTTC,CASSTGTEPYEQYF
TRBJ2-7,TRBD2,TRBV4-2,15,once,TGTGCCAGCAGCCAGACTAGCGGGAGGGTGTACGAGCAGTACTTC,CASSQTSGRVYEQYF
TRBJ2-3,NA,TRBV10-2,14,NA,TGCGCCAGCAGTCGGACAAGGAGCACAGATACGCAGTATTTT,CASSRTRSTDTQYF